The next 22 T cell receptor beta chains were all read from a single sample in a study of OX40 agonist ivuxolimab in advanced cancers. The table came from immunoSEQ multiplex PCR; TCRdb's copy has only in-frame clones and leaves some out. The sample lists around 56,000 clones; about four fifths were seen once. The sequencing used CD4+ or CD8+ T cells sorted from blood, collected in a trial of the OX40 agonist ivuxolimab. Receptor source: an adult with an advanced solid tumor such as melanoma, head and neck, liver or kidney cancer.

The V gene is TRBV20-1, the J gene TRBJ1-4, with D tentatively TRBD1 (5 bases). The CDR3 length is 11 residues. V was shortened by 5 bases and J by 8 bases, with 9 bases between the two germline ends. The germline CDR1 and CDR2 sequences are DFQATT and SNEGSKA (reference sequence). The CDR3 DNA reads as TGCAGTGCTCGACAGAGAGAAAAACTGTTTTTT. Translating gives CSARQREKLFF.

The genes are TRBV6-5 and TRBJ1-1, with 8 bases identical to TRBD1. Germline V gives CDR1 MNHEY, CDR2 SVGAGI. This CDR3 comprises 15 residues. Trimming took 6 bases from V and 4 from J; bases not matched to a gene: 10. CDR3 amino acids: CASRRWTGRLTEAFF. Here the CDR3 DNA reads TGTGCCAGCAGGCGATGGACAGGGAGGCTCACTGAAGCTTTCTTT.

The V gene is TRBV7-3, the J gene TRBJ2-5, with unresolved D. The CDR3 has 13 residues. Trimming pared 2 bases from V and 3 bases from J, leaving 7 bases between. Per germline, CDR1 SGHTA and CDR2 FQGTGA. This CDR3 reads CASSLGPKETQYF. CDR3 nucleotides: TGTGCCAGCAGCTTAGGGCCTAAAGAGACCCAGTACTTC.

The chain is built from TRBV7-2 and TRBJ2-2; D remains ambiguous. Trimming removed 2 bases at V and 4 bases at J, with 5 bases between. The CDR3 loop spans 13 amino acids. Germline V gives CDR1 SGHTA, CDR2 FQGNSA. CDR3 nucleotide sequence: TGTGCCAGCAGCTTAAGCGCCACCGGGGAGCTGTTTTTT. As protein: CASSLSATGELFF.

Written as DNA, the CDR3 is TGTGCCAGCAGCGCCCGGGGCTCCCAAGAGACCCAGTACTTC. Its translation: CASSARGSQETQYF. The rearrangement uses TRBV13 and TRBJ2-5; either TRBD1 or TRBD2 may supply D (5 bases each). Germline V gene sequence: CDR1 PRHDT, CDR2 FYEKMQ (reference sequence). The CDR3 covers 14 residues. Trimming took off 5 bases at V and 1 base at J, with 11 bases between the two ends. Variable domain in full (rest from reference TRBV13 and TRBJ2-5): AAGVIQSPRHLIKEKRETATLKCYPIPRHDTVYWYQQGPGQDPQFLISFYEKMQSDKGSIPDRFSAQQFSDYHSELNMSSLELGDSALYFCASSARGSQETQYFGPGTRLLVL.

This clone was observed a single time. V gene TRBV6-6 combines with J gene TRBJ1-2, with 9 bases lining up with TRBD1. V lost 6 bases and J lost 7; bases outside the gene matches: 6. The CDR3 spans 13 residues. Germline CDR1 is MNHNY and CDR2 is SVGAGI (reference sequence). In DNA form, the CDR3 reads TGTGCCAGCAGGGCCGGGACAGGGTTTGGCTACACCTTC. Amino acids: CASRAGTGFGYTF.

The chain has TRBV27 and TRBJ2-2; TRBD2 matches at 9 bases. CDR3 length: 16 amino acids. The trim removed 6 bases at V and 4 bases at J, leaving 9 bases unmatched. Per the germline V gene, CDR1 is MNHEY and CDR2 is SMNVEV (reference sequence). In DNA, the CDR3 is TGTGCCAGCAGACACGACGCTAGCGGGACCACCGGGGAGCTGTTTTTT. Its translation is CASRHDASGTTGELFF.

The chain recombines TRBV7-8 with TRBJ2-2; D might be TRBD1 or TRBD2, each matching 5 bases. This CDR3 spans 17 amino acids. Germline V lookup: CDR1 SGHVS, CDR2 FQNEAQ. V was clipped by 7 bases and J by 1 base, with 19 bases between them. The CDR3 nucleotides read TGTGCCAGCATGTCCCGGCCCGGGGCCTGGAACACCGGGGAGCTGTTTTTT. Protein product: CASMSRPGAWNTGELFF.

The CDR3 reads CASSWGQGTYNEQFF. The CDR3 bases are TGCGCCAGCAGCTGGGGACAGGGGACCTACAATGAGCAGTTCTTC. The chain recombines TRBV4-1 with TRBJ2-1; TRBD1 matches 10 bases. CDR1 MGHRA and CDR2 YSYEKL come from the germline V gene. The V gene end was trimmed by 5 bases and the J gene end by 2 bases; junction bases not matched to a gene: 3. This CDR3 comprises 15 residues.

Remarks on this clone: The junction departs from germline at one end; a sequencing error may be responsible. The chain is built from TRBV2 and TRBJ1-2, with 7 bases fitting TRBD1. This CDR3 is built from 12 residues. Germline V gene lookup returns CDR1 SNHLY and CDR2 FYNNEI. CDR3 nucleotide sequence: TGTGCCAGCCGTGAGGGGGCATATGGCTACACCTTC. Translating it yields CASREGAYGYTF.

Written as DNA, the CDR3 is TGTGCCAGCTCACAACGGCCGCTCAGAGGCGAAAAACTGTTTTTT. The encoded protein is CASSQRPLRGEKLFF. The chain couples TRBV6-5 to TRBJ1-4; D remains unclear. Trimming shortened V by 8 bases and J by 8 bases, and 21 bases separated the two germline ends. This CDR3 is 15 amino acids long. The germline V gene has CDR1 MNHEY and CDR2 SVGAGI.

This clone was seen once. This chain connects TRBV18 to TRBJ1-2; no definite D call. The CDR3 spans 13 residues. V shed 0 bases and J shed 5 bases, with 7 bases lying between them. Germline V CDR1 and CDR2: KGHSH, LQKENI. Written as DNA, the CDR3 is TGTGCCAGCTCACCACCGGCGGGGTATGGCTACACCTTC. It codes for CASSPPAGYGYTF.

This chain connects TRBV7-8 to TRBJ2-5, with D possibly being TRBD1 (5 bases). CDR1 and CDR2 (germline): SGHVS, FQNEAQ. The V and J ends lost 3 bases and 1 base respectively, with 18 bases between them. This CDR3 comprises 17 residues. The CDR3, as DNA: TGTGCCAGCAGCTTTTTGGGCAGGGAATCCCCCCAAGAGACCCAGTACTTC. Its translation: CASSFLGRESPQETQYF.

For the CDR3, the DNA is TGTGCCAGCACCAGTCCTTATGGCTACACCTTC. It is translated as CASTSPYGYTF. The rearrangement uses TRBV9 and TRBJ1-2; D is uncertain. The CDR3 is 11 residues long. In germline, CDR1 is SGDLS, CDR2 YYNGEE. Trimming took 6 bases from V and 5 from J, leaving 8 bases between them.

The chain employs TRBV2 and TRBJ1-1; unclear D gene. CDR3 length: 14 amino acids. The V and J ends lost 2 bases and 1 base respectively, with 8 bases between them. CDR1 is SNHLY and CDR2 is FYNNEI in the germline V gene. The CDR3 DNA follows: TGTGCCAGCAGTGAAATGGGTCCGAACACTGAAGCTTTCTTT. The encoded protein is CASSEMGPNTEAFF.

This clone has a handful of counts. This rearrangement joins TRBV21-1 to TRBJ2-2; the table's D call TRBD1 went unverified against the DNA. TRBV21-1 is shown as a pseudogene. CDR3 length: 16 residues. CDR3 in amino acids: CASTSKRQGNTGELFF. CDR3 coding DNA: TGTGCCAGCACCTCAAAAAGACAGGGAAACACCGGGGAGCTGTTTTTT.

The chain recombines TRBV5-6 with TRBJ1-1, with D uncertain. CDR1 and CDR2 from the germline V gene are SGHDT and YYEEEE. With 6 bases removed from V and 1 base from J, the gap between germline ends came to 16 bases. The CDR3 length is 15 residues. The CDR3 sequence is CASTKQPSENTEAFF. In DNA form, the CDR3 reads TGTGCCAGCACCAAACAGCCGTCGGAGAACACTGAAGCTTTCTTT.

The chain combines TRBV11-3 with TRBJ2-1; D is uncertain. There are 12 residues in the CDR3. V dropped 5 bases and J dropped 5 bases, with 7 bases sitting between them. CDR1 and CDR2 (germline): SGHNT, YENEEA. The CDR3: CASSGSNNEQFF. CDR3 DNA: TGTGCCAGCAGCGGTAGCAACAATGAGCAGTTCTTC. Based on the CDR3 plus reference TRBV11-3 and TRBJ2-1, the full variable domain is EAGVVQSPRYKIIEKKQPVAFWCNPISGHNTLYWYLQNLGQGPELLIRYENEEAVDDSQLPKDRFSAERLKGVDSTLKIQPAELGDSAVYLCASSGSNNEQFFGPGTRLTVL.

The CDR3 is CASSMDSRPEAFF. The CDR3 DNA is TGTGCCAGCAGCATGGACTCCCGACCTGAAGCTTTCTTT. The chain has TRBV5-4 and TRBJ1-1; D remains unclear. V lost 4 bases and J lost 6, with 13 bases in between. The CDR3 runs to 13 residues. The germline V gene has CDR1 SGHNT and CDR2 YYREEE (reference sequence).

The chain recombines TRBV7-9 with TRBJ2-3; 11 bases are shared with TRBD1. Germline trimming cut 3 bases from V and 6 bases from J; bases unmatched to any gene: 5. Looked up from germline, CDR1 is SEHNR and CDR2 is FQNEAQ (reference sequence). The CDR3 spans 15 residues. CDR3 region: CASSFADRGHDTQYF. The CDR3 nucleotides are TGTGCCAGCAGCTTCGCGGACAGGGGGCACGATACGCAGTATTTT.

This clone is termed large. The chain joins TRBV5-6 to TRBJ2-5, with 9 bases that match TRBD1. CDR3 length equals 14 residues. CDR1 and CDR2 from the germline V gene are SGHDT and YYEEEE. Trimming removed 4 bases from V and 4 bases from J; junction bases left unmatched: 5. The DNA for the CDR3 is TGTGCCAGCAGCATGGGACAGGGCCGAGAGACCCAGTACTTC. Its protein product is CASSMGQGRETQYF.

The chain recombines TRBV2 with TRBJ2-5, with 8 bases lining up with TRBD1. V trimming: 6 bases; J trimming: 1 base; junction bases outside the gene matches: 10. CDR3 length: 16 amino acids. CDR1 SNHLY and CDR2 FYNNEI come from the germline V gene. In nucleotides, the CDR3 is TGTGCCAGCAGCGAACGGGCAGGGGGCTCCCAAGAGACCCAGTACTTC. This sequence encodes CASSERAGGSQETQYF. The full variable domain, with the rest looked up from reference TRBV2 and TRBJ2-5, is EPEVTQTPSHQVTQMGQEVILRCVPISNHLYFYWYRQILGQKVEFLVSFYNNEISEKSEIFDDQFSVERPDGSNFTLKIRSTKLEDSAMYFCASSERAGGSQETQYFGPGTRLLVL.